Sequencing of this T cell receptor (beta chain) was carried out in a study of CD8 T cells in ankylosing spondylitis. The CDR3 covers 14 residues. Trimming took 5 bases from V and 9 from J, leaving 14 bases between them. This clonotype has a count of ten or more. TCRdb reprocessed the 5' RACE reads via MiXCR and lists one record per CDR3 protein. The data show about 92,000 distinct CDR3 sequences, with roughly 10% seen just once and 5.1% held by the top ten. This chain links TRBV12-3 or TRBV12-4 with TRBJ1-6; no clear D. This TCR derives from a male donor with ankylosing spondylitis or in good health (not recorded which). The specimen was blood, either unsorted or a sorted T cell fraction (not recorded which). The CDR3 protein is CASSGPTRGSPLHF. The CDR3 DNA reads TGTGCCAGCAGTGGGCCTACGAGAGGTTCACCCCTCCACTTT.